This T cell receptor (beta chain) was captured by sequencing in a study of CD8+ T cells in alopecia areata. Regarding the study as a whole: In lesional scalp, particularly from alopecia totalis/universalis, clonality was higher than in normal scalp.

The study sorted pooled cutaneous lymph node cells by CD4, CD8alpha, NKG2D, NKG2ACE and other markers. The J segment lost 2 bases and the V segment lost 5 bases, leaving 2 bases of the junction unmatched. The germline V gene has CDR1 NNHDY and CDR2 SYVADS. There are 13 residues in the CDR3. Following extraction, RNA underwent reverse transcription to cDNA, which served as the sequencing template. Assay: immunoSEQ multiplex PCR; the TCRdb copy retains only in-frame clones and omits some. Observed in the sample are 200,000 to 300,000 clones, none of them singletons. This clone was seen a handful of times. Its antigen is still unknown. Gene and germline names: mouse. The observed sequence ends 4 residues before the CDR3 terminus, with the missing tail filled in from the germline J gene.

The clonotype originates from a C3H/HeJ mouse with alopecia areata. Mice of this strain are of MHC haplotype H2-k. This chain uses TRBV13-3 with TRBJ2-7, with 9 bases lining up with TRBD2. Sequenced: CD4+ T cells sorted from a lymph node. The CDR3 bases that were read are TGTGCCAGCAGAGGACTGGGGACCTAT. Translating gives CASRGLGTY. The full-length CDR3 reads as CASRGLGTYEQYF.